The present T cell receptor beta chain was sequenced within a study of shared clonotypes between healthy human individuals. This table comes from immunoSEQ multiplex PCR, and its TCRdb copy is limited to in-frame clones, with some not included. The table has 550,000 to 850,000 clones, just under 75% seen once. Germline V lookup: CDR1 MNHNS, CDR2 SASEGT. This CDR3 is 13 amino acids long. The germline V and J ends were trimmed by 5 bases and 5 bases, with 10 bases remaining between them. The source of this sequence is a woman aged 30 to 39 in good health. The J gene is TRBJ1-5, the V gene TRBV6-1; D is undetermined. Input material: memory CD4+ T cells sorted from blood. Subset specified: CD45RA-negative fraction. This CDR3 is CASSTSPDQPQHF. Here the CDR3 DNA reads TGTGCCAGCAGTACCAGCCCAGATCAGCCCCAGCATTTT.